One sample yielded the 6 T cell receptor beta chains listed below, sequenced in a study of T cells in localized non-small cell lung cancer. TCRdb's copy holds only in-frame clones and misses some; the assay was immunoSEQ multiplex PCR. Of roughly 72,000 clones detected, 80% appear once; the ten largest clones hold 8% to 10%. Source: peripheral blood, taken before any cancer treatment. The receptors come from a female donor at least 60 years old with stage I lung adenocarcinoma.

The chain employs TRBV7-2 and TRBJ2-7, with D unclear. The CDR3 runs to 12 residues. Trimming took 5 bases from V and 2 from J, leaving 7 bases between them. Per germline, CDR1 SGHTA and CDR2 FQGNSA. Here the CDR3 reads CASSRITYEQYF. Written as DNA, the CDR3 is TGTGCCAGCAGCCGCATTACCTACGAGCAGTACTTC.

The genes are TRBV28 and TRBJ2-1; 10 nucleotides align to TRBD2. CDR1 is MDHEN, CDR2 SYDVKM, per germline. The J segment lost 14 bases and the V segment lost 6 bases, leaving 16 bases of the junction unmatched. The CDR3 covers 15 residues. The CDR3 DNA reads TGTGCCAGCAGAAATAATGGGGGACTAGCGCTAGACGAGTTCTTC. This encodes CASRNNGGLALDEFF. The full variable domain, completed using reference TRBV28 and TRBJ2-1, is DVKVTQSSRYLVKRTGEKVFLECVQDMDHENMFWYRQDPGLGLRLIYFSYDVKMKEKGDIPEGYSVSREKKERFSLILESASTNQTSMYLCASRNNGGLALDEFFGPGTRLTVL.

J is TRBJ2-2 and V is TRBV27, with unresolved D. The CDR3 is 15 amino acids. The ends were cut back, 5 bases at V and 0 bases at J, with 10 bases in the middle. From germline, CDR1 is MNHEY and CDR2 SMNVEV (reference sequence). The DNA of the CDR3 is TGTGCCAGCAGTATGACGGGTTCGAACACCGGGGAGCTGTTTTTT. Translated, it gives CASSMTGSNTGELFF.

V is TRBV18 and J is TRBJ2-1; 9 positions match TRBD2. The CDR3 contains 15 residues. Germline V gene data show CDR1 as KGHSH and CDR2 as LQKENI. V gave up 1 base and J gave up 4 bases; unmatched junction bases: 2. The CDR3 loop reads CASSPLSGGYNEQFF. CDR3 in DNA: TGTGCCAGCTCACCACTTAGCGGGGGATACAATGAGCAGTTCTTC.

The chain carries TRBV7-3 and TRBJ2-7; D is ambiguous. V was pared by 5 bases and J by 3 bases, with 20 bases between. This CDR3 contains 16 residues. CDR1 is SGHTA and CDR2 is FQGTGA in the germline V gene. CDR3 nucleotide sequence: TGTGCCAGCAGCGGACCCGGCCCCCCGGATTTCTACGAGCAGTACTTC. Protein product: CASSGPGPPDFYEQYF.

V gene TRBV7-2 combines with J gene TRBJ1-2; D perhaps matches TRBD1 (5 bases). There are 14 residues in the CDR3. Germline CDR1 SGHTA, CDR2 FQGNSA. V lost 0 bases and J 4 bases, leaving 9 bases between the germline ends. CDR3 residues: CASSLAQGFYGYTF. The CDR3 DNA reads TGTGCCAGCAGCTTAGCTCAGGGCTTCTATGGCTACACCTTC.